This T cell receptor (beta chain) is from a study of regulatory T cells in long-lasting Graves disease. iRepertoire HTBI primers and Arm-PCR of CDR3 regions built TCR beta libraries. Authors' methods: Gene usage covered 62 TRBV and roughly 14 TRBJ segments. TCRdb reprocessed the multiplex PCR reads with MiXCR, giving one entry per CDR3 protein. The V and J calls reflect TCRdb's pipeline rather than the authors' work. The table records over 500,000 distinct CDR3 sequences, approximately 16% of them present only once. Germline V gene sequence: CDR1 MNHNS, CDR2 SASEGT. Between the trimmed V and J ends, which lost 3 bases and 2 bases, there was a span of 13 bases. This CDR3 region has 15 residues. Time point in this sample: newly diagnosed GD, antithyroid drugs for less than 3 months. The TCR library was made from RNA that had been extracted from PBMCs in TRIzol. The data were also submitted as part of a second study, on T cells in Graves' hyperthyroidism and ophthalmopathy. This second study says: Graves' hyperthyroidism is called stable when ophthalmopathy does not progress within 18 months. HTBI primers were used for first-round RT-PCR of the TCR CDR3.

The chain combines TRBV6-1 with TRBJ1-2; D is unresolved. This receptor was identified in a man aged 18-30 years with Graves disease. The sequences come from peripheral blood mononuclear cells (PBMCs), collected at new diagnosis, from a patient treated with antithyroid drugs. The CDR3 region is CASSDPATLNYGYTF. CDR3 sequence (DNA): TGTGCCAGCAGTGATCCGGCAACCTTAAACTATGGCTACACCTTC.